One T cell receptor beta chain is described in this entry. As handled by the study authors: How many nucleated cells were present was estimated from reference gene primer amplification. The protocol was immunoSEQ multiplex PCR, while the TCRdb copy is restricted to in-frame clones and leaves out a portion. V, J and clone size reflect that table, while D and trimming were determined from the DNA. The sample contains some 40,000 clones, roughly 69% of which appear only once. The data were taken from a study of blood T cell repertoires in COVID-19. Study as a whole: Acute and convalescent COVID-19 specimens originated in the United States, Italy and Spain. PBMCs, B-cell-depleted T cells, or T cells were the source of the cDNA or gDNA that made up the material.

The clonotype was recovered from a man older than 75 with acute or convalescent COVID-19. Sequenced: peripheral blood.

CDR3 protein: CASSQETKNTEAFF. In DNA, the CDR3 is TGTGCCAGCAGCCAAGAAACAAAGAACACTGAAGCTTTCTTT. The chain carries TRBV3-1 (or the pseudogene TRBV3-2) and TRBJ1-1; D is unresolved. V lost 0 bases and J lost 1, with 6 bases in between. The germline V gene has CDR1 LGHDT and CDR2 YNNKEL (reference sequence). This CDR3 is built from 14 residues.